This entry features one T cell receptor (beta chain) sequence. Assay: immunoSEQ multiplex PCR; the TCRdb copy retains only in-frame clones and omits some. The sample includes about 270,000 clones, 84% seen only once; the top ten take around 7.8%. CDR1 is LNHNV and CDR2 is YYDKDF in the germline V gene (reference sequence). This CDR3 has 14 amino acids. Trimming shortened V by 1 base and J by 4 bases, and 10 bases separated the two germline ends. The sample is drawn from a study of blood T cell repertoires in COVID-19. The gene calls are TRBV15 and TRBJ1-1, with a possible D match to TRBD1 (6 bases). The sequencing sample was made of peripheral blood. The receptor comes from a human donor in a cohort sampled during active COVID-19. The CDR3 nucleotides are TGTGCCACCAGCAGAGGGGGGGGCGGCACTGAAGCTTTCTTT. This translates into CATSRGGGGTEAFF. Complete variable domain (other parts from reference TRBV15 and TRBJ1-1): DAMVIQNPRYQVTQFGKPVTLSCSQTLNHNVMYWYQQKSSQAPKLLFHYYDKDFNNEADTPDNFQSRRPNTSFCFLDIRSPGLGDTAMYLCATSRGGGGTEAFFGQGTRLTVV.